This T cell receptor (beta chain) appears in the sequencing data of a study of T cells in localized non-small cell lung cancer. CDR1 KGHSH and CDR2 LQKENI come from the germline V gene. Trimming removed 3 bases from V and 7 bases from J, with 22 bases in between. This CDR3 has 17 residues. Concerning this clone: Its specificity is unknown.

General study points: Patients showing higher blood T cell density tended to see longer overall survival. Heterogeneity is still possible, as just one tumor region was sequenced. A median of around 60 of the top 100 tumor clones appeared in adjacent lung, which was paired and uninvolved.

The table came from immunoSEQ multiplex PCR; TCRdb's copy has only in-frame clones and leaves some out. The data hold about 78,000 clones, with approximately 85% observed a single time. The chain is built from TRBV18 and TRBJ2-1; a weak D match, TRBD1 (6 bases). Sequencing was performed on peripheral blood, taken before any cancer treatment. This TCR came from a man aged 35-75 years with stage I lung adenocarcinoma. In DNA, the CDR3 is TGTGCCAGCTCACCTCTCCCCTCTGGGACATCAAATAATGAGCAGTTCTTC. Translating it yields CASSPLPSGTSNNEQFF.